The subject of this entry is one TCR beta chain. Its antigen is as yet unknown. Sequencing was done directly on freshly isolated, uncultured memory T cells. The data originate from a study of CD4 T cell repertoires in COVID-19. Study-level information: After less than twelve days of IL-2 expansion, CFSE-low cells were relabeled and restimulated with other coronavirus spikes.

The trim removed 3 bases at V and 5 bases at J, leaving 5 bases unmatched. The germline V gene encodes CDR1 LNHDA and CDR2 SQIVND (reference sequence). This CDR3 region has 14 residues. Method: immunoSEQ multiplex PCR; TCRdb's copy keeps in-frame clones and lacks some. The table lists more than 20,000 clones, 93% of them singletons. Regarding the study as a whole: In SARS-CoV and/or HKU1 spike cultures, between about 6 and 25% of SARS-CoV-2 clonotypes reappeared. Several top expanded SARS-CoV-2-reactive clonotypes were shared by two or three memory subsets.

The TCR sequence derives from a human donor who had COVID-19. Sample: circulating follicular helper CD4+ T cells (cTfh) from blood, taken before the COVID-19 pandemic. The chain combines TRBV19 with TRBJ2-7; 9 nucleotides agree with TRBD1. CDR3 residues: CASSIRTGDHEQYF. DNA of the CDR3: TGTGCCAGTAGTATCCGGACAGGGGATCACGAGCAGTACTTC.